This T cell receptor beta chain was identified during a study of shared clonotypes between healthy human individuals. Assay: immunoSEQ multiplex PCR; the TCRdb copy retains only in-frame clones and omits some. This sample has about 2.4 million clones, with under 95% found just once. Trimming left V 0 bases short and J 5 bases short, with 10 bases between. This CDR3 contains 14 residues. Germline values: CDR1 SNHLY, CDR2 FYNNEI. The sample taken for sequencing was naive CD4+ T cells from PBMCs. Specified subset: CD45RA+ positively selected. The chain combines TRBV2 with TRBJ2-5; D is ambiguous. The TCR originated in a man younger than 35 in good health. Some clones in this sample may be carry-over from other donors' samples. For the CDR3, the DNA is TGTGCCAGCAGTGAAGCGTCCTTAGGGGAGACCCAGTACTTC. The encoded protein is CASSEASLGETQYF.